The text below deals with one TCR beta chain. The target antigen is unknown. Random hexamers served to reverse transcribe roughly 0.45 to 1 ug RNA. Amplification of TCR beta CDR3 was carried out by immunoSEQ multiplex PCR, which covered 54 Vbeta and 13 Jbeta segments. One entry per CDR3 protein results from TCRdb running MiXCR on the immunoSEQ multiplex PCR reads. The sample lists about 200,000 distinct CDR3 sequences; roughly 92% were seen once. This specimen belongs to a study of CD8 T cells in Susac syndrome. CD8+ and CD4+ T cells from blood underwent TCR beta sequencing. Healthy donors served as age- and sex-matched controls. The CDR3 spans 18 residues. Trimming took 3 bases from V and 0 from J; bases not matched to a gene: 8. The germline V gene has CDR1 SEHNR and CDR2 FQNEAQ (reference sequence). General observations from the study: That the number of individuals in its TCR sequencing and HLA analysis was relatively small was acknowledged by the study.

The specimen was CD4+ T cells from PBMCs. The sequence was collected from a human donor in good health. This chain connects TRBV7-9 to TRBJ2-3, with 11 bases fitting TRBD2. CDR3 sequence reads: CASSFILAGVSSTDTQYF. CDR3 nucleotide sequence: TGTGCCAGCAGCTTCATACTAGCGGGGGTCTCTAGCACAGATACGCAGTATTTT. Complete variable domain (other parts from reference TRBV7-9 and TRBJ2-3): DTGVSQNPRHKITKRGQNVTFRCDPISEHNRLYWYRQTLGQGPEFLTYFQNEAQLEKSRLLSDRFSAERPKGSFSTLEIQRTEQGDSAMYLCASSFILAGVSSTDTQYFGPGTRLTVL.